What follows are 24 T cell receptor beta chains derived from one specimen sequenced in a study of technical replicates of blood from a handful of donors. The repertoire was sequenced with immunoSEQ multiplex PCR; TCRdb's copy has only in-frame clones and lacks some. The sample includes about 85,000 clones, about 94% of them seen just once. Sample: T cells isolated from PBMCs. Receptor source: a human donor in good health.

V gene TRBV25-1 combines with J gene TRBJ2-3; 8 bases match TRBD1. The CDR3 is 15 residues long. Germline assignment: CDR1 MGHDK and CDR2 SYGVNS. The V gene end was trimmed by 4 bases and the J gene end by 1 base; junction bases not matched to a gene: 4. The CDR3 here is CASSVTGARTDTQYF. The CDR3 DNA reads TGTGCCAGCAGTGTGACAGGGGCCCGCACAGATACGCAGTATTTT.

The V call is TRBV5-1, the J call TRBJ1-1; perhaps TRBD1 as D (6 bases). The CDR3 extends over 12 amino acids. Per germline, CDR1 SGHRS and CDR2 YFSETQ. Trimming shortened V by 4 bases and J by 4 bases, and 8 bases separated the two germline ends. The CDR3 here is CASSQGLTEAFF. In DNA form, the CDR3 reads TGCGCCAGCAGCCAGGGGCTCACTGAAGCTTTCTTT.

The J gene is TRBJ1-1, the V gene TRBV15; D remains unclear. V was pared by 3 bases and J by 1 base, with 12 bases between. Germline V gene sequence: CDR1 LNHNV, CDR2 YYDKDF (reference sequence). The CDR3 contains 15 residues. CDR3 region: CATSRTLSRNTEAFF. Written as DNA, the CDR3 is TGTGCCACCAGCAGGACTTTATCCAGGAACACTGAAGCTTTCTTT.

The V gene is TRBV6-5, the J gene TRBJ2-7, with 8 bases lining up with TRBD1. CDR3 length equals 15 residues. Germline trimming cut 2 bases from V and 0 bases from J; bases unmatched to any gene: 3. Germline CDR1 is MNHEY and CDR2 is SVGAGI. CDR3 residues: CASSYRGQDSYEQYF. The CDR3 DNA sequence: TGTGCCAGCAGTTACAGGGGACAGGACTCCTACGAGCAGTACTTC.

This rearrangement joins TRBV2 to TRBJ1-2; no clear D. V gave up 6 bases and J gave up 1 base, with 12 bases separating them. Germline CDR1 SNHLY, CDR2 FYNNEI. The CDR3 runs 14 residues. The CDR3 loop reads CASRAGLINYGYTF. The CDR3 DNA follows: TGTGCCAGCAGGGCAGGACTTATTAACTATGGCTACACCTTC.

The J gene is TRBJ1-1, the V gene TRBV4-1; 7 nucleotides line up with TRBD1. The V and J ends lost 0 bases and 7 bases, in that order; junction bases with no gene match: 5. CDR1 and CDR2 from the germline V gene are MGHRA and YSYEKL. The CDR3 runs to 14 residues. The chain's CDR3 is CASSQDAGQVEAFF. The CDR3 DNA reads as TGCGCCAGCAGCCAAGATGCTGGACAGGTTGAAGCTTTCTTT.

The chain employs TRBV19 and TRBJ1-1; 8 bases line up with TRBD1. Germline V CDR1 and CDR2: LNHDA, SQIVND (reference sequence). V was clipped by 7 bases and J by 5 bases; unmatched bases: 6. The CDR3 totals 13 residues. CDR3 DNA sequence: TGTGCCAGTACCAACAGGGGGGAGACTGAAGCTTTCTTT. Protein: CASTNRGETEAFF.

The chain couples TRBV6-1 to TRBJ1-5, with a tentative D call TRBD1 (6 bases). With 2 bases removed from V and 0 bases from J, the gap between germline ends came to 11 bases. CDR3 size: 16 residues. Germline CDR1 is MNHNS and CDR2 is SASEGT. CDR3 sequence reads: CASSERQANSNQPQHF. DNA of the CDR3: TGTGCCAGCAGTGAACGACAGGCAAATAGCAATCAGCCCCAGCATTTT.

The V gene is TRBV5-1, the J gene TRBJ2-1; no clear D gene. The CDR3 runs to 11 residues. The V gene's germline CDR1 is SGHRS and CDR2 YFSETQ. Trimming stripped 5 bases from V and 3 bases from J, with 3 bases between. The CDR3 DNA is TGCGCCAGCAGTTACTACAATGAGCAGTTCTTC. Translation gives CASSYYNEQFF. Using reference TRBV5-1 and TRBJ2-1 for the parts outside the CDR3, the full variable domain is KAGVTQTPRYLIKTRGQQVTLSCSPISGHRSVSWYQQTPGQGLQFLFEYFSETQRNKGNFPGRFSGRQFSNSRSEMNVSTLELGDSALYLCASSYYNEQFFGPGTRLTVL.

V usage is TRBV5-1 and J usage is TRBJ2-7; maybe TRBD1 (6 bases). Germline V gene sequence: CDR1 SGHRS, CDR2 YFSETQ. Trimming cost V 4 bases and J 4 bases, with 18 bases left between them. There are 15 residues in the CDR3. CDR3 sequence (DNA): TGCGCCAGCAGCCTTGGGACAACCGGGGCTTACGAGCAGTACTTC. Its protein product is CASSLGTTGAYEQYF. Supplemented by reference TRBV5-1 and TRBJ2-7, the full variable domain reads KAGVTQTPRYLIKTRGQQVTLSCSPISGHRSVSWYQQTPGQGLQFLFEYFSETQRNKGNFPGRFSGRQFSNSRSEMNVSTLELGDSALYLCASSLGTTGAYEQYFGPGTRLTVT.

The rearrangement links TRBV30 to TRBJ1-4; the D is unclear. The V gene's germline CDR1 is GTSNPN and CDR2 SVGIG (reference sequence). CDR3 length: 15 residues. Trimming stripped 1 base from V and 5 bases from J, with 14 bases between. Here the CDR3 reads CAWSGGNGWNEKLFF. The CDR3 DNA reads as TGTGCCTGGAGTGGAGGCAACGGGTGGAATGAAAAACTGTTTTTT.

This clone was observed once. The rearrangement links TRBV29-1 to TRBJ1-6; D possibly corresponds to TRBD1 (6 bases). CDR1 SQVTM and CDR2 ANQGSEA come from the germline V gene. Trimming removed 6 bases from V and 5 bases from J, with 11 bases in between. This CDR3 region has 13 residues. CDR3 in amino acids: CSVATGDNSPLHF. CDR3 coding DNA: TGCAGCGTCGCGACAGGAGATAATTCACCCCTCCACTTT.

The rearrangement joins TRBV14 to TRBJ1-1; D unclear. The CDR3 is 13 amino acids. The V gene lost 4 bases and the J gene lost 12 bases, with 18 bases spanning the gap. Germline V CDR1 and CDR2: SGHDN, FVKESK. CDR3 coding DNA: TGTGCCAGCAGCCGGACTGGCCGAAGGCGATCTTTCTTT. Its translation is CASSRTGRRRSFF. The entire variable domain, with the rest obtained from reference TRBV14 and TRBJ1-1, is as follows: EAGVTQFPSHSVIEKGQTVTLRCDPISGHDNLYWYRRVMGKEIKFLLHFVKESKQDESGMPNNRFLAERTGGTYSTLKVQPAELEDSGVYFCASSRTGRRRSFFGQGTRLTVV.

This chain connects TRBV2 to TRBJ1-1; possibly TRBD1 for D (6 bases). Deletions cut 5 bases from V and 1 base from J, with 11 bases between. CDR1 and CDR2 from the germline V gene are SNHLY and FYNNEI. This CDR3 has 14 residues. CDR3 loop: CASSYRAENTEAFF. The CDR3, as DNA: TGTGCCAGCAGTTACAGGGCCGAGAACACTGAAGCTTTCTTT.

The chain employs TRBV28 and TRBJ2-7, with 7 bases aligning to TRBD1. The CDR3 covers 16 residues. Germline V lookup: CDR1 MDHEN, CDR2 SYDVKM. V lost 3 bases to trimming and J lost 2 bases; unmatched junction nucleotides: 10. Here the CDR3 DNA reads TGTGCCAGCAGTTTGCCCCCCGGACAGGCCACCTACGAGCAGTACTTC. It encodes CASSLPPGQATYEQYF.

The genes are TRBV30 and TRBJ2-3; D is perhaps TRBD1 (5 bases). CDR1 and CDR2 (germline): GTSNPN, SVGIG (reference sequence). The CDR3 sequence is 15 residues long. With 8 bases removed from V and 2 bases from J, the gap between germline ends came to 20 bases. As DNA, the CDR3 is TGTGCCGGATCCCCCCGACAGCACTTCACAGATACGCAGTATTTT. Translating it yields CAGSPRQHFTDTQYF.

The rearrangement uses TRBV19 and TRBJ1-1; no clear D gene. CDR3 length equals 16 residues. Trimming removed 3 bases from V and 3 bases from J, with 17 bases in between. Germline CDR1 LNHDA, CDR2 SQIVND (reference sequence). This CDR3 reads CASSMILGQGYTEAFF. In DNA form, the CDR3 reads TGTGCCAGTAGTATGATACTAGGGCAAGGGTACACTGAAGCTTTCTTT.

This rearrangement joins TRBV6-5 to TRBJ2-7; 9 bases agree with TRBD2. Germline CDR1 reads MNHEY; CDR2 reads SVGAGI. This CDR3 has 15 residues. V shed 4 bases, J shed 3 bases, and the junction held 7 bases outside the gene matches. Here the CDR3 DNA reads TGTGCCAGCAGTTCGAACATAGCGGGAGTCTACGAGCAGTACTTC. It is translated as CASSSNIAGVYEQYF.

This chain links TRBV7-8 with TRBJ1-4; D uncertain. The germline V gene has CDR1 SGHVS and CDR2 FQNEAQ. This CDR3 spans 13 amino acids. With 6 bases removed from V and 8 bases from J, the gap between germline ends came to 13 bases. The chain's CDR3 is CASRARPGEKLFF. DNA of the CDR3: TGTGCCAGCAGAGCTCGGCCGGGAGAAAAACTGTTTTTT.

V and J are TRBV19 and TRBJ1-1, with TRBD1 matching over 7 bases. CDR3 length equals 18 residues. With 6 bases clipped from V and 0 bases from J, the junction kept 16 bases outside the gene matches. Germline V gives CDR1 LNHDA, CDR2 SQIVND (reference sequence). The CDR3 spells CASREAYRGSFMNTEAFF. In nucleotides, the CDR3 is TGTGCCAGTAGGGAGGCCTACAGGGGCTCATTCATGAACACTGAAGCTTTCTTT.

The CDR3 region is CASSFSTGVAEAFF. CDR3 coding DNA: TGCGCCAGCAGCTTCTCGACAGGGGTTGCTGAAGCTTTCTTT. The chain couples TRBV5-1 to TRBJ1-1; 8 positions agree with TRBD1. This CDR3 is 14 amino acids long. After removal of 2 bases from V and 6 bases from J, the junction contained 6 bases not matched to a gene. Germline CDR1 and CDR2: SGHRS and YFSETQ.

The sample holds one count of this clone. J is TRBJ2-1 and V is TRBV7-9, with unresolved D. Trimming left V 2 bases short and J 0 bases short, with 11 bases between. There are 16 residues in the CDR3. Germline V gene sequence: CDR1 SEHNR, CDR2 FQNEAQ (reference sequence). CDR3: CASSLRRSSSYNEQFF. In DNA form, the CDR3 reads TGTGCCAGCAGCTTAAGGCGGAGTAGCTCCTACAATGAGCAGTTCTTC.

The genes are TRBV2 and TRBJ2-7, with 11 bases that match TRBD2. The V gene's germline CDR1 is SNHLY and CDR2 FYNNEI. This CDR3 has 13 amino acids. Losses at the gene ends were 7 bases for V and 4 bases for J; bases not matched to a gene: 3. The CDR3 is CASKTSGAYEQYF. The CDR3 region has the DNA TGTGCCAGCAAGACTAGCGGGGCTTACGAGCAGTACTTC.

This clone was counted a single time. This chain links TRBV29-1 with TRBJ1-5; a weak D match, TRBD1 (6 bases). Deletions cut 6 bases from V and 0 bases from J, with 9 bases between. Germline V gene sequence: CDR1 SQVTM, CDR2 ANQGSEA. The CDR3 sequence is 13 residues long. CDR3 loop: CSVQGSSNQPQHF. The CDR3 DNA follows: TGCAGCGTCCAGGGGAGTAGCAATCAGCCCCAGCATTTT.